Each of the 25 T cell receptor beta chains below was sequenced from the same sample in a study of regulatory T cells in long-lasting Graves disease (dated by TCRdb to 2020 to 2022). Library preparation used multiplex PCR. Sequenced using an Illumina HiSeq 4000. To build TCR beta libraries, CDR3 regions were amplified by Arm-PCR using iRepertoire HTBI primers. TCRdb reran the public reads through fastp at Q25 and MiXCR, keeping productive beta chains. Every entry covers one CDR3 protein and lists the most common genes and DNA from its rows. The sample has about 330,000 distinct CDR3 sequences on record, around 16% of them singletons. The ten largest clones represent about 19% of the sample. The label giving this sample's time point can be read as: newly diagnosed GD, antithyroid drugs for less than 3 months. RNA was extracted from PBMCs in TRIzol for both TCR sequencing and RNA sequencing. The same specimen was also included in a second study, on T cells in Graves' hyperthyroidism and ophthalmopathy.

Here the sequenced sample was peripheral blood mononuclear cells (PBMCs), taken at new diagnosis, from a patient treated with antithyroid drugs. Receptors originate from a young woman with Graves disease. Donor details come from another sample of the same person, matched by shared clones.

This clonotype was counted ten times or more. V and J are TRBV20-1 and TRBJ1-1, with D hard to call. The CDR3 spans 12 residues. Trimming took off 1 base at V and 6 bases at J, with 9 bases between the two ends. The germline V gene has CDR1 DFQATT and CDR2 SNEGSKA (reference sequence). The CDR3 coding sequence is TGCAGTGCTAGAGTAGAGGTCGCTGAAGCTTTCTTT. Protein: CSARVEVAEAFF.

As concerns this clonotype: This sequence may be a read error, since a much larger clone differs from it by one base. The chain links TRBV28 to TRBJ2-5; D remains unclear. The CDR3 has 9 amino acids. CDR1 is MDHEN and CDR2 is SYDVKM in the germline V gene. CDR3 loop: CASGPDQCF. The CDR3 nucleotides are TGTGCCAGCGGTCCGGACCAGTGCTTC. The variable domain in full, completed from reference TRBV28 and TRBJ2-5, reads DVKVTQSSRYLVKRTGEKVFLECVQDMDHENMFWYRQDPGLGLRLIYFSYDVKMKEKGDIPEGYSVSREKKERFSLILESASTNQTSMYLCASGPDQCFGPGTRLLVL.

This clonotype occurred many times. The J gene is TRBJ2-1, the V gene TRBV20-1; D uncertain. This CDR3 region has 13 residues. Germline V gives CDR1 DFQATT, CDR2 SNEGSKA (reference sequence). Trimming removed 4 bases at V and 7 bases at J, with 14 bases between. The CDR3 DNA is TGCAGTGCTACCTCCTCGGTCGAGAATGAGCAGTTCTTC. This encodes CSATSSVENEQFF.

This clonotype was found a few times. The CDR3 DNA follows: TGCAGTGCTTCGGGGACTAGCGGGCCGTCCTACAATGAGCAGTTCTTC. Its protein product is CSASGTSGPSYNEQFF. This chain links TRBV20-1 with TRBJ2-1; 12 positions match TRBD2. Looked up from germline, CDR1 is DFQATT and CDR2 is SNEGSKA (reference sequence). With V trimmed by 5 bases and J by 1 base, 6 bases remained unmatched. This CDR3 is 16 amino acids long.

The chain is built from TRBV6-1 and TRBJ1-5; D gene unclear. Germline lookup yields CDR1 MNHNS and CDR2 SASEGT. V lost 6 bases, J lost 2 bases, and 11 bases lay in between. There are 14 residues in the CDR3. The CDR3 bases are TGTGCCAGCAGCCCTTTAAGAGGCAATCAGCCCCAGCATTTT. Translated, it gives CASSPLRGNQPQHF.

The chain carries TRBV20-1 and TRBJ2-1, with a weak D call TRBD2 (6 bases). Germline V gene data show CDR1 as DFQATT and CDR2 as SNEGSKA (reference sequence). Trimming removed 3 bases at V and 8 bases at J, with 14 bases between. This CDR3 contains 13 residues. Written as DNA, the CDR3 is TGCAGTGCTAGGACCAGCGGGCGCGATGAGCAGTTCTTC. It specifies CSARTSGRDEQFF.

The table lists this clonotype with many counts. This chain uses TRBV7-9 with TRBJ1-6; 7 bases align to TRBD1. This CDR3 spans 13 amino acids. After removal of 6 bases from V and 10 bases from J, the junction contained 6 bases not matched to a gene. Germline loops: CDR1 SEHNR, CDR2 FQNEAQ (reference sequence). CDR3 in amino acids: CASSSTGNSPLHF. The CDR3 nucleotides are TGTGCCAGCAGTTCGACAGGGAACTCACCCCTCCACTTT.

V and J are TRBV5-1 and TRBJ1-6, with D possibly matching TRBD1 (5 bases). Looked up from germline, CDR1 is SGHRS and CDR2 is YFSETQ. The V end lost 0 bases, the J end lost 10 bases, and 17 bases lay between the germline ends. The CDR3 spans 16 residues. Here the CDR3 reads CASSLEGSSFGSPLHF. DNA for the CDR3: TGCGCCAGCAGCTTGGAGGGGTCCTCTTTCGGGTCACCCCTCCACTTT.

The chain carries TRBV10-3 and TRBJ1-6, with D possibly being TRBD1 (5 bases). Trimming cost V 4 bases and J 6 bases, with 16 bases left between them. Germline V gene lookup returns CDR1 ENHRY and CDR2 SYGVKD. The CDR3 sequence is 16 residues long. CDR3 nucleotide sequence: TGTGCCATCAGTGCCCGACAGCAAAGAGGTAATTCACCCCTCCACTTT. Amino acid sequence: CAISARQQRGNSPLHF.

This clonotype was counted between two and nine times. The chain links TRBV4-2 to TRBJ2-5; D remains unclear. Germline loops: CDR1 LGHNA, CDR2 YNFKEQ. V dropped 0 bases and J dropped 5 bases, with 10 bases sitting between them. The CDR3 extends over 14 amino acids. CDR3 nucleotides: TGTGCCAGCAGCCAAGAACTGCTGGGGGAGACCCAGTACTTC. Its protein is CASSQELLGETQYF.

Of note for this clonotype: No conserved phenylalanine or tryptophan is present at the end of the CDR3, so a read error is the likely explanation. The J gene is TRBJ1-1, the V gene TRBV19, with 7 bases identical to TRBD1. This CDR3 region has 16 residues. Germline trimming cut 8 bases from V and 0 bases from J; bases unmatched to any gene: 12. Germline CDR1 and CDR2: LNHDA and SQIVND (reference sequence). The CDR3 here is CASEPSGQRMNTEAFL. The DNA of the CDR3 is TGTGCCAGTGAACCTTCGGGACAGAGAATGAACACTGAAGCTTTCCTT.

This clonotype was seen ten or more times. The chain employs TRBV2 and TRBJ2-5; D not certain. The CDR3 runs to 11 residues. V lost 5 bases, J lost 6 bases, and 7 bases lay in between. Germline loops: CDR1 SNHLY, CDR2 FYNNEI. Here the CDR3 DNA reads TGTGCCAGCAGTTACGATAAGACCCAGTACTTC. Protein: CASSYDKTQYF.

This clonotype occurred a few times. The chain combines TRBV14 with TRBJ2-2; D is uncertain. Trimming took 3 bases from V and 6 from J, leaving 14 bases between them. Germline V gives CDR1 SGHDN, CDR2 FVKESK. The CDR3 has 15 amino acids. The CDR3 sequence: CASSQKGSYPGELFF. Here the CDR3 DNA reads TGTGCCAGCAGCCAGAAGGGTTCGTACCCCGGGGAGCTGTTTTTT. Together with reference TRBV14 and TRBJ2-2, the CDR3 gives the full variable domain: EAGVTQFPSHSVIEKGQTVTLRCDPISGHDNLYWYRRVMGKEIKFLLHFVKESKQDESGMPNNRFLAERTGGTYSTLKVQPAELEDSGVYFCASSQKGSYPGELFFGEGSRLTVL.

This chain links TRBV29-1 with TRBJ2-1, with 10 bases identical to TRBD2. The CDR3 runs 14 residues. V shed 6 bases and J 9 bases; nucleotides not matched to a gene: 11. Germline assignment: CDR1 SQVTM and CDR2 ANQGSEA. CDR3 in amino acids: CSVGPLAGVGEQFF. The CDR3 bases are TGCAGCGTAGGGCCGCTAGCGGGGGTCGGTGAGCAGTTCTTC.

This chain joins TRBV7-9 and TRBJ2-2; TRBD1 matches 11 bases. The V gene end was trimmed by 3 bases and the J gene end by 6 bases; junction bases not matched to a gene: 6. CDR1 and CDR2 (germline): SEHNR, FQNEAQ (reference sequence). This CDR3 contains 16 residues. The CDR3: CASSFGQGAMAGELFF. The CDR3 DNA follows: TGTGCCAGCAGCTTCGGACAGGGGGCGATGGCCGGGGAGCTGTTTTTT.

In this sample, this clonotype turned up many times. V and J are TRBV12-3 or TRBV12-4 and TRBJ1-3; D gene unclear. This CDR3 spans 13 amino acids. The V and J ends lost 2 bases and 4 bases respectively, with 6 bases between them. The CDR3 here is CASSLTPGNTIYF. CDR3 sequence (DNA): TGTGCCAGCAGTTTAACACCCGGAAACACCATATATTTT.

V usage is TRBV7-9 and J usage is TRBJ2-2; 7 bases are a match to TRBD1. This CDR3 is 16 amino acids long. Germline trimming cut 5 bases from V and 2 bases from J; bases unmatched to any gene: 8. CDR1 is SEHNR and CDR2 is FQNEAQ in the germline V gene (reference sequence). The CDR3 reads CASSPNRGRNTGELFF. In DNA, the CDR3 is TGTGCCAGCAGCCCGAACAGGGGCCGTAACACCGGGGAGCTGTTTTTT.

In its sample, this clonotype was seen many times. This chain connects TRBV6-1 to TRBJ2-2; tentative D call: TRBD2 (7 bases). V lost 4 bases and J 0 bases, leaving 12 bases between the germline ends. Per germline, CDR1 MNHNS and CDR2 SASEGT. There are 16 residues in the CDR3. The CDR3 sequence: CASSVRGGANTGELFF. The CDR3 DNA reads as TGTGCCAGCAGTGTGAGGGGGGGAGCGAACACCGGGGAGCTGTTTTTT.

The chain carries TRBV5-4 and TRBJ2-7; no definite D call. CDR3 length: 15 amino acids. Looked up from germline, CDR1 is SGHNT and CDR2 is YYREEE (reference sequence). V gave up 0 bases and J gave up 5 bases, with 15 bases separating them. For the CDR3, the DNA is TGTGCCAGCAGCTTGGGTGGACCCGTTCACGACGAGCAGTACTTC. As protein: CASSLGGPVHDEQYF.

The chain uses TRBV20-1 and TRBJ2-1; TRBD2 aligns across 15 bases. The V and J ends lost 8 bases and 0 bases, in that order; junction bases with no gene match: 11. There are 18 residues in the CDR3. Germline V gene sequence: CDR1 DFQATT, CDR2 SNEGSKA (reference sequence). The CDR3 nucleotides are TGCAGTCCCCGCTCCGGGACTAGCGGGAGGAGCTCCTACAATGAGCAGTTCTTC. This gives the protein CSPRSGTSGRSSYNEQFF.

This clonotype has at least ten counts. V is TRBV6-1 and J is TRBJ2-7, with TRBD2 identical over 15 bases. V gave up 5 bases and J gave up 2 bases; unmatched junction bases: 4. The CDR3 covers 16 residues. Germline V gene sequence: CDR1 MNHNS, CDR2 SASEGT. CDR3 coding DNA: TGTGCCAGCAGTTCAGGACTAGCGGGAGGGACCTACGAGCAGTACTTC. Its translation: CASSSGLAGGTYEQYF.

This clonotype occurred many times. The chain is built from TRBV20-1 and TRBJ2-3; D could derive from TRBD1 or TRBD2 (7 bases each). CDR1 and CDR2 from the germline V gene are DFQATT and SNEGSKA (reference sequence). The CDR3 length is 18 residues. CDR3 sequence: CSWYGTASGTTSTDTQYF. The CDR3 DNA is TGCAGCTGGTACGGGACAGCGAGCGGGACCACTAGCACAGATACGCAGTATTTT.

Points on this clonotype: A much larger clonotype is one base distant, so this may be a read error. The CDR3 DNA reads as TGTGCCAGCAGTCCGATTGGGAGCTCCTACGAGCAGTTCTTC. Translating gives CASSPIGSSYEQFF. The chain carries TRBV28 and TRBJ2-1, with D possibly matching TRBD2 (5 bases). CDR1 is MDHEN, CDR2 SYDVKM, per germline. The CDR3 length is 14 residues. Trimming took 5 bases from V and 10 from J, leaving 18 bases between them.

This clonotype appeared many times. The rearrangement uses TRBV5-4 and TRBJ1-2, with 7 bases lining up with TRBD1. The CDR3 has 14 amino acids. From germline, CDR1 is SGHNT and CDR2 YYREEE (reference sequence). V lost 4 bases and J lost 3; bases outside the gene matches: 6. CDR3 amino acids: CASSEGQRDYGYTF. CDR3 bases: TGTGCCAGCAGCGAGGGACAGAGAGACTATGGCTACACCTTC. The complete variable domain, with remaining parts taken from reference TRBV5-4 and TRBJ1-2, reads ETGVTQSPTHLIKTRGQQVTLRCSSQSGHNTVSWYQQALGQGPQFIFQYYREEENGRGNFPPRFSGLQFPNYSSELNVNALELDDSALYLCASSEGQRDYGYTFGSGTRLTVV.

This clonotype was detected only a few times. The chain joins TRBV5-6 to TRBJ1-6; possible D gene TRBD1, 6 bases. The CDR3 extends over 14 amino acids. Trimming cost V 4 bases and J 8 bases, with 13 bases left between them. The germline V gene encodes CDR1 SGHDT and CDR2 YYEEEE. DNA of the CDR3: TGTGCCAGCAGCCGGGGGCCCGGTGATTCACCCCTCCACTTT. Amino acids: CASSRGPGDSPLHF.